Given below is one T cell receptor (beta chain) in context. No antigen is known for it. CDR3 length: 14 amino acids. Deletions cut 2 bases from V and 2 bases from J, with 11 bases between. CDR1 and CDR2 from the germline V gene are GTSNPN and SVGIG (reference sequence). Measured with immunoSEQ multiplex PCR; TCRdb has only the in-frame clones, and not every one. Seen here are tens of thousands of clones, approximately 84% observed once, and the top ten hold less than 6.5%. The source of the sample is a study of T cell clonotyping in hematopoietic cell transplantation. Study results and limitations: At the given depth, recipient repertoires were over 95% de novo clonotypes. Graft donor and pretransplant recipient Inverse Simpson Index values predicted broader posttransplant TCR diversity.

Time point indicated: recipient sample about 28 days before transplant, after cytoreduction. The receptor comes from a man between 60 and 75 years old with biphenotypic leukemia. Some clones in this sample may be carry-over from other donors' samples. The starting material was peripheral blood mononuclear cells, obtained before stem cell transplant. The gene calls are TRBV30 and TRBJ2-3, with D tentatively TRBD1 or TRBD2 (5 bases each). The CDR3 sequence: CAWSLGAVTDTQYF. The CDR3 bases are TGTGCCTGGAGTCTCGGGGCGGTCACAGATACGCAGTATTTT.